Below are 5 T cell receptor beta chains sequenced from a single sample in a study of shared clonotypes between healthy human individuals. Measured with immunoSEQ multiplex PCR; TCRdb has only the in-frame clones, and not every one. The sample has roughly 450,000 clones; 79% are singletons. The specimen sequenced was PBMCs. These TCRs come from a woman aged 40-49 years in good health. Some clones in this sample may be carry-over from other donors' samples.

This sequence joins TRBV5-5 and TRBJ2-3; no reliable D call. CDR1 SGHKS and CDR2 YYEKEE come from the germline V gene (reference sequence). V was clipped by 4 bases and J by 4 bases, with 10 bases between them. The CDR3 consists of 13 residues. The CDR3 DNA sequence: TGTGCCAGCAGCATACAAGCCCCAGATACGCAGTATTTT. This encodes CASSIQAPDTQYF.

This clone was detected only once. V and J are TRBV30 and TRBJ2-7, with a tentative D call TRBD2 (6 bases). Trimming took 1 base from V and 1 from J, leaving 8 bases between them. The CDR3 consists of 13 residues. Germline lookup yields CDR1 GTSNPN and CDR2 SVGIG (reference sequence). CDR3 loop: CAWSGGDSYEQYF. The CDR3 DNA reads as TGTGCCTGGAGTGGGGGGGATTCCTACGAGCAGTACTTC. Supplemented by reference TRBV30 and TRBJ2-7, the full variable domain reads SQTIHQWPATLVQPVGSPLSLECTVEGTSNPNLYWYRQAAGRGLQLLFYSVGIGQISSEVPQNLSASRPQDRQFILSSKKLLLSDSGFYLCAWSGGDSYEQYFGPGTRLTVT.

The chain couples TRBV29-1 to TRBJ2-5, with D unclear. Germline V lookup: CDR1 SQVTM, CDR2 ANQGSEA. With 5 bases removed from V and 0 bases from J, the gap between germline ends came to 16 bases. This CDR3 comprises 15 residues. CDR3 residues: CSVPTPAGDQETQYF. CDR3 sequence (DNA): TGCAGCGTTCCCACTCCGGCAGGTGACCAAGAGACCCAGTACTTC.

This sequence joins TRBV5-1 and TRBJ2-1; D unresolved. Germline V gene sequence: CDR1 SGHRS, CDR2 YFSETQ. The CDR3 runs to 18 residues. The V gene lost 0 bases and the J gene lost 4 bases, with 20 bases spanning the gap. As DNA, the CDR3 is TGCGCCAGCAGCTTGGCCCCTCAGACCCGCCGGGTATACAATGAGCAGTTCTTC. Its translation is CASSLAPQTRRVYNEQFF.

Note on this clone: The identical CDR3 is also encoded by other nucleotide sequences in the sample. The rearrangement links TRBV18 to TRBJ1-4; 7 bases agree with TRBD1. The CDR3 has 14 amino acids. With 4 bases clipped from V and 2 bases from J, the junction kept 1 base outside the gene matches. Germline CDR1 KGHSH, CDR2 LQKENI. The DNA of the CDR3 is TGTGCCAGCTCACTACAGGGGACTAATGAAAAACTGTTTTTT. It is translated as CASSLQGTNEKLFF. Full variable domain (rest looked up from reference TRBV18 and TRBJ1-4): NAGVMQNPRHLVRRRGQEARLRCSPMKGHSHVYWYRQLPEEGLKFMVYLQKENIIDESGMPKERFSAEFPKEGPSILRIQQVVRGDSAAYFCASSLQGTNEKLFFGSGTQLSVL.